This TCR beta chain was captured in a study of CD8+ T cells in alopecia areata. Worth noting for this clone: Its antigen is not identified.

Germline V gene sequence: CDR1 SQVTM, CDR2 ANQGSEA. Trimming pared 7 bases from V and 1 base from J, leaving 13 bases between. CDR3 length equals 14 residues. Study-level results: Scalp samples also contribute reads from the resident alphabeta T cells found in normal skin.

Extracted RNA was reverse transcribed, and the resulting cDNA served as sequencing template. Sequenced by immunoSEQ multiplex PCR; TCRdb stores in-frame clones only, minus some. The sample carries 65,000 to 90,000 clones, about 51% recorded once. It was from PBMCs that CD4+ and CD8+ T cells were sorted. The V call is TRBV29-1, the J call TRBJ2-2, with D perhaps TRBD2 (6 bases). This TCR came from a human donor with alopecia areata. Material: NKG2D-high CD8+ T cells sorted from blood. In nucleotides, the CDR3 is TGCAGCGCAGCGACGGGAGAGAACACCGGGGAGCTGTTTTTT. This encodes CSAATGENTGELFF.